Below, one T cell receptor beta chain is given with its context. This sample was taken from a study of CD8+ T cells in alopecia areata. Isolated RNA was reverse transcribed into cDNA used as the sequencing template. Sequenced by immunoSEQ multiplex PCR; TCRdb stores in-frame clones only, minus some. The table records more than 95,000 clones, 70% to 90% of them present only once. As for treatment: oral pan-JAK inhibitor, 5-10 mg twice daily. The germline CDR1 and CDR2 sequences are SGHDT and YYEEEE. The CDR3 runs to 15 residues. The V end was cut by 3 bases, the J end by 2 bases, with 15 bases between. The starting material was CD8+ T cells sorted from blood, obtained at week 34, from a patient treated with tofacitinib. The chain carries TRBV5-6 and TRBJ2-7, with D tentatively TRBD1 or TRBD2 (5 bases each). This TCR was sampled from a human donor with alopecia areata. CDR3 coding DNA: TGTGCCAGCAGCTCCTCGGGGACGGCCACCTACGAGCAGTACTTC. Protein product: CASSSSGTATYEQYF.